This T cell receptor beta chain was captured by sequencing in a study of identical twins. Findings and caveats of the study: In cord blood, abundant beta clonotypes had fewer insertions; memory showed no trend. Where beta out-of-frame sequences were concerned, excess twin sharing was weaker. These conclusions were based on statistical analysis (cross-sectional, not following the same donors).

In TCRdb, the 5' RACE reads were re-called with MiXCR into one record per CDR3 protein. Of some 900,000 distinct CDR3 sequences in the sample, over 9% were seen once. This clonotype was detected a few times. Its antigen remains unidentified. V shed 5 bases and J shed 1 base, with 15 bases lying between them. CDR3 length equals 15 residues. Germline CDR1 is SEHNR and CDR2 is FQNEAQ (reference sequence). The same sample was also used in a study of yellow fever vaccine responses in identical twins. From that paper: Each twin's T cell response to the vaccine was reported to look partly convergent and partly personalized.

The chain combines TRBV7-9 with TRBJ2-7, with a weak D call TRBD2 (5 bases). The receptor's source is a woman aged 18-30 years in good health. The sequenced sample consisted of PBMCs. For the CDR3, the DNA is TGTGCCAGCAGCCCCGGGTGGACTCATTCCTACGAGCAGTACTTC. The encoded protein is CASSPGWTHSYEQYF.